This record concerns one T cell receptor beta chain sequence. Germline V CDR1 and CDR2: MNHNS, SASEGT. The CDR3 is made up of 19 amino acids. Trimming removed 1 base from V and 5 bases from J; junction bases left unmatched: 13. Per the study methods: Cell counts per sample came from amplifying reference gene primers. The method was immunoSEQ multiplex PCR; TCRdb's version includes in-frame clones alone and lacks a portion of them. D and trimming were read from the DNA, whereas the V and J calls and clone size are those reported in that table. Here the sample spans about 86,000 clones, around 80% being singletons. The sample belongs to a study of blood T cell repertoires in COVID-19. Study-level background: Italy, Spain and the United States were the sources of the convalescent and acute COVID-19 samples. Sources were T cells, B-cell-depleted T cells, or PBMCs; the material itself was cDNA or gDNA.

The clonotype comes from a woman of 80 years or more with acute or convalescent COVID-19. The genes are TRBV6-1 and TRBJ2-1; TRBD1 agrees at 11 bases. The sequenced sample was peripheral blood. CDR3: CASSEVGSGTGGRNNEQFF. The CDR3 coding sequence is TGTGCCAGCAGTGAAGTGGGATCAGGGACAGGGGGTAGGAACAATGAGCAGTTCTTC.